These T cell receptor beta chains were read from a single sample in a study of T cells after yellow fever vaccination. One entry per CDR3 protein results from TCRdb running MiXCR on the 5' RACE reads. The sample consists of 50,000 to 60,000 distinct CDR3 sequences, approximately 6.1% of them appearing once. This sample comprised PBMCs, either bulk or a sorted T-cell subset (CD4+, CD8+, memory, or dextramer-sorted; not recorded which), obtained on the day of the yellow fever booster vaccination. The receptor source for this set is a man aged 18-30 years who received the YFV17D yellow fever vaccine. Both conserved end residues are part of each CDR3. Each record gives: D gene, V gene, CDR3 length, clone size, J gene, CDR3 protein, CDR3 DNA. A D gene is named only where the DNA matches it firmly. Size is stated for part of the rows, as once, few or many counts, or as a class when the clone is expanded.

TRBD1	TRBV9	15	.	TRBJ1-3	CASSGTGVIGNTIYF	TGTGCCAGCAGCGGAACAGGGGTAATTGGAAACACCATATATTTT
.	TRBV9	16	few	TRBJ2-3	CASSVVEGESTDTQYF	TGTGCCAGCAGCGTAGTTGAGGGCGAAAGCACAGATACGCAGTATTTT
.	TRBV7-6	11	many	TRBJ2-5	CASSAQETQYF	TGTGCCAGCAGCGCTCAAGAGACCCAGTACTTC
.	TRBV9	13	many	TRBJ2-7	CASSEGTTGEQYF	TGTGCCAGCAGCGAAGGGACAACAGGCGAGCAGTACTTC
.	TRBV28	11	.	TRBJ2-3	CASSGEDTQYF	TGTGCCAGCAGCGGGGAGGATACGCAGTATTTT
TRBD2	TRBV13	19	many	TRBJ2-1	CASSLLEASGGLSYNEQFF	TGTGCCAGCAGCCTCTTAGAAGCTAGCGGGGGGCTCTCCTACAATGAGCAGTTCTTC
.	TRBV13	13	.	TRBJ2-1	CASSPRSYNEQFF	TGTGCCAGCAGCCCTCGGTCCTACAATGAGCAGTTCTTC
.	TRBV4-2	16	many	TRBJ2-3	CASSQDRGSSTDTQYF	TGTGCCAGCAGCCAAGATCGAGGTTCTAGCACAGATACGCAGTATTTT
.	TRBV3-2	17	.	TRBJ2-1	CASSHSGLAGGYNEQFF	TGTGCCAGCAGCCACTCTGGACTAGCGGGGGGATACAATGAGCAGTTCTTC
.	TRBV20-1	14	many	TRBJ2-7	CSAPRQGGFYEQYF	TGCAGTGCGCCTCGCCAAGGGGGGTTCTACGAGCAGTACTTC
.	TRBV29-1	12	many	TRBJ2-7	CSVEEQGYEQYF	TGCAGCGTTGAAGAACAGGGCTACGAGCAGTACTTC
TRBD1	TRBV20-1	13	many	TRBJ1-5	CSASWDRLGPQHF	TGCAGTGCTAGCTGGGACAGGTTAGGGCCCCAGCATTTT
.	TRBV7-9	14	many	TRBJ1-1	CASSLGIGDTEAFF	TGTGCCAGCAGCTTAGGTATAGGGGACACTGAAGCTTTCTTT
.	TRBV12-3/TRBV12-4	15	many	TRBJ1-1	CASSRDNFVNTEAFF	TGTGCCAGCAGCCGAGACAATTTCGTGAACACTGAAGCTTTCTTT
.	TRBV5-6	14	many	TRBJ2-5	CASTLVVGRETQYF	TGTGCCAGCACCCTGGTGGTGGGGCGGGAGACCCAGTACTTC
.	TRBV5-1	16	many	TRBJ2-2	CASSLVPDANTGELFF	TGCGCCAGCAGCTTGGTCCCGGACGCGAACACCGGGGAGCTGTTTTTT
.	TRBV7-6	14	many	TRBJ1-1	CASSFNPRDTEAFF	TGTGCCAGCAGCTTTAACCCTCGGGACACTGAAGCTTTCTTT
TRBD2	TRBV12-3/TRBV12-4	15	many	TRBJ2-7	CASSSGTSGGSEQYF	TGTGCCAGCAGTTCCGGGACTAGCGGGGGGTCCGAGCAGTACTTC
.	TRBV5-1	15	.	TRBJ2-1	CASSLAGGRLNEQFF	TGCGCCAGCAGCTTGGCCGGGGGTAGGCTCAATGAGCAGTTCTTC
.	TRBV23-1	13	many	TRBJ2-5	CASSHEGDETQYF	TGCGCCAGCAGTCACGAAGGCGATGAGACCCAGTACTTC
.	TRBV9	17	few	TRBJ1-2	CASSGPGTVPTNYGYTF	TGTGCCAGCAGCGGCCCCGGGACGGTACCAACTAACTATGGCTACACCTTC
.	TRBV12-3/TRBV12-4	14	many	TRBJ1-1	CASSFMAPGTEAFF	TGTGCCAGCAGTTTTATGGCGCCGGGCACTGAAGCTTTCTTT
.	TRBV2	13	few	TRBJ1-1	CASSEEDLTEAFF	TGTGCCAGCAGTGAAGAGGATCTAACTGAAGCTTTCTTT
.	TRBV5-4	14	.	TRBJ1-5	CASSVGGGGGPQHF	TGTGCCAGCAGCGTGGGCGGAGGTGGGGGGCCCCAGCATTTT
TRBD1	TRBV2	11	many	TRBJ2-1	CASSYRGEQFF	TGTGCCAGCAGCTACAGGGGTGAGCAGTTCTTC
.	TRBV5-5	12	.	TRBJ1-2	CASSEDSYGYTF	TGTGCCAGCAGCGAGGACAGTTATGGCTACACCTTC
.	TRBV19	14	.	TRBJ1-5	CASSRHGDNQPQHF	TGTGCCAGTAGTAGACACGGGGACAATCAGCCCCAGCATTTT
.	TRBV18	14	.	TRBJ1-1	CASSPSGMNTEAFF	TGTGCCAGCTCACCATCGGGGATGAACACTGAAGCTTTCTTT
.	TRBV6-1	15	few	TRBJ2-3	CASSGIWVRTDTQYF	TGTGCCAGCAGTGGGATCTGGGTGCGTACAGATACGCAGTATTTT
.	TRBV4-3	17	many	TRBJ1-2	CASRSKSSEIGSYGYTF	TGCGCCAGCAGGTCCAAGAGTAGCGAGATAGGCAGCTATGGCTACACCTTC
TRBD1	TRBV14	18	.	TRBJ2-5	CASSQMEDRGRWQETQYF	TGTGCCAGCAGCCAGATGGAGGACAGGGGGCGATGGCAAGAGACCCAGTACTTC
.	TRBV28	15	few	TRBJ2-5	CASSPQGRVQETQYF	TGTGCCAGCAGCCCGCAAGGACGGGTCCAAGAGACCCAGTACTTC
TRBD1	TRBV27	15	many	TRBJ2-5	CASSPETGFGETQYF	TGTGCCAGCAGCCCCGAGACAGGGTTTGGGGAGACCCAGTACTTC
.	TRBV12-3/TRBV12-4	13	many	TRBJ2-7	CASSLWSAYEQYF	TGTGCCAGCAGTTTATGGTCTGCCTACGAGCAGTACTTC
TRBD1	TRBV6-5	13	many	TRBJ1-1	CASSTGGSTEAFF	TGTGCCAGCAGTACAGGGGGGAGCACTGAAGCTTTCTTT
TRBD2	TRBV7-3	15	many	TRBJ2-3	CASSSGAGSTDTQYF	TGTGCCAGCAGCTCGGGAGCGGGGTCCACAGATACGCAGTATTTT
.	TRBV15	17	.	TRBJ1-5	CATSRELPGTLYQPQHF	TGTGCCACCAGCAGAGAGTTACCCGGGACCTTATATCAGCCCCAGCATTTT
.	TRBV7-3	13	many	TRBJ2-1	CASSRRDLNEQFF	TGTGCCAGCAGCCGACGGGATCTCAATGAGCAGTTCTTC
TRBD2	TRBV12-3/TRBV12-4	15	many	TRBJ2-3	CASHRNRGGTDTQYF	TGTGCCAGCCACCGTAATCGGGGGGGCACAGATACGCAGTATTTT
.	TRBV28	12	few	TRBJ2-5	CASSRIQETQYF	TGTGCCAGCAGCCGAATACAAGAGACCCAGTACTTC
TRBD2	TRBV7-8	16	many	TRBJ2-1	CASSLALGGTYNEQFF	TGTGCCAGCAGCTTAGCGCTGGGGGGGACCTACAATGAGCAGTTCTTC
.	TRBV18	17	.	TRBJ1-6	CASSPRIRGPYNSPLHF	TGTGCCAGCTCACCAAGGATTCGGGGGCCCTATAATTCACCCCTCCACTTT
.	TRBV4-3	15	many	TRBJ2-2	CASSQDEVAAGELFF	TGCGCCAGCAGCCAAGATGAGGTGGCCGCCGGGGAGCTGTTTTTT
.	TRBV27	15	many	TRBJ2-5	CASSLIPPGRETQYF	TGTGCCAGCAGTTTAATCCCCCCGGGGAGGGAGACCCAGTACTTC
.	TRBV19	13	few	TRBJ2-5	CASSRTSKETQYF	TGTGCCAGTAGCCGGACAAGTAAAGAGACCCAGTACTTC
TRBD1	TRBV7-9	15	few	TRBJ1-1	CASNRFGTVNTEAFF	TGTGCCAGCAACCGATTCGGGACAGTGAACACTGAAGCTTTCTTC
.	TRBV20-1	12	.	TRBJ1-6	CSANAGDSPLHF	TGCAGTGCTAACGCAGGGGATTCACCCCTCCACTTT
.	TRBV7-9	15	many	TRBJ2-2	CASSLETANTGELFF	TGTGCCAGCAGCTTAGAAACAGCGAACACCGGGGAGCTGTTTTTT
.	TRBV9	12	.	TRBJ2-2	CASTRGTGELFF	TGTGCCAGCACCCGGGGCACCGGGGAGCTGTTTTTT
.	TRBV7-3	15	.	TRBJ1-6	CASKEWGSYNSPLHF	TGTGCCAGCAAGGAGTGGGGCTCCTATAATTCACCCCTCCACTTT
TRBD1	TRBV5-1	15	many	TRBJ2-2	CASSWTGANTGELFF	TGCGCCAGCAGCTGGACAGGGGCGAACACCGGGGAGCTGTTTTTT
TRBD1	TRBV18	14	few	TRBJ1-6	CASSRGDRDSPLHF	TGTGCCAGCTCACGTGGGGACAGGGATTCACCCCTCCACTTT